The entry below describes one TCR beta chain. Other DNA sequences from this sample encode an identical CDR3 as well. This record comes from a study of shared clonotypes between healthy human individuals. On the study more broadly: Per donor, three plates held CD4 naive cells, three held CD4 memory, two held CD8 naive and one held CD8 memory.

Some clones are missing from TCRdb's copy, which holds only in-frame ones; the method was immunoSEQ multiplex PCR. The sample shows more than 2 million clones, about 95% of them seen only once. Naive CD8 isolation took CD45RO-negative cells positively selected for CCR7 and excluded terminally differentiated effector memory CD45RA+ cells. Adults of Caucasian background living in Nashville, Tennessee made up all donors. CDR3 size: 14 residues. The germline V gene encodes CDR1 MGHRA and CDR2 YSYEKL. Trimming removed 3 bases from V and 6 bases from J; junction bases left unmatched: 4. The source is a man younger than 35 in good health. V gene TRBV4-1 combines with J gene TRBJ1-5, with 8 bases identical to TRBD1. Sequencing was carried out using naive CD8+ T cells sorted from blood. The DNA for the CDR3 is TGCGCCAGCAGCCACGGACAGGGCGGTCAGCCCCAGCATTTT. It codes for CASSHGQGGQPQHF.